This T cell receptor (beta chain) was recovered during a study of technical replicates of blood from a handful of donors. Clones were sequenced by immunoSEQ multiplex PCR, and TCRdb holds only the in-frame ones, with some missing. The sample records approximately 99,000 clones, about 96% being singletons. This clonotype originated in a human donor in good health. The sequenced material came from T cells isolated from PBMCs.

CDR3 DNA: TGTGCCAGCAGCGAAACTAGCGGCCCCTACTACAATGAGCAGTTCTTC. Protein product: CASSETSGPYYNEQFF. The chain carries TRBV2 and TRBJ2-1, with TRBD2 matching 8 bases. The V gene's germline CDR1 is SNHLY and CDR2 FYNNEI. CDR3 size: 16 residues. Unmatched junction bases numbered 10, after V lost 6 bases and J lost 3 bases.